The TCR beta chain described here comes from a study of CD8+CD57+ T cells in acquired aplastic anemia (dated by TCRdb to the late 2010s). A note on the overall study: A mean of approximately 3 ug of DNA, ranging from about 0.2 to 27.4 ug, was extracted from sorted CD4+ and CD8+ cells. Healthy donor samples averaged approximately 9.8 million reads for CD4+ and around 12 million for CD8+ cells. What the research found in general, with its limitations: Twenty-nine CD8+ CDR3 sequences were found to be shared between patients and controls, but these sequences appeared to be highly expressed in patients and within the immunodominant clones of the patients. Patients and healthy controls showed no significant difference in CD8+ Simpson's diversity (P=0.060).

Note on this clonotype: The antigen it binds to is not known. No base qualities exist here, and no much larger clone lies one base off it.

Reading from cysteine to phenylalanine, the CDR3 counts 13 amino acids. Left in the record is the CDR3 DNA by itself, 39 bases read in frame from the first base. V gives up 5 bases and J gives up 7 bases, and the segment between their germline ends measures 15 bases. Per the germline V gene (reference sequence), SEHNR is the CDR1 and FQNEAQ is the CDR2. In this study, sorted CD4+ and CD8+ T cells from the blood of healthy subjects and of severe aplastic anemia patients had their TCR repertoires deep-sequenced. Ficoll-Paque density gradient centrifugation was used to isolate peripheral blood mononuclear cells. CD4+ and CD8+ T cells were sorted by FACS or magnetic beads before DNA extraction. Genomic DNA served as template for TCR beta VDJ combination and CDR3 sequence profiling. TCR repertoire sequencing was run on an Illumina HiSeq 2000. The source study handled its data this way. Repertoire assessment relied on Simpson's diversity index, CDR3 size and DJ length profiles, and TRBV/TRBJ rearrangement plots. The immunodominant clone was defined as the most abundant DNA sequence in deep sequencing data. CDR3 amino acid sequences were screened for sharing across subjects and were compared with published repertoires and the VDJdb database. The public reads were run again by TCRdb, first through fastp at Q25 and then through MiXCR, and only productive beta chains were kept. Each CDR3 protein appears once, grouped with its most common genes and DNA. These V and J calls originate from TCRdb's pipeline instead of the authors' own analysis. Recorded for this sample are about 190,000 distinct CDR3 sequences; around half of them occurred a single time. About a sixth of the sample is in the top ten clones.

The clonotype was recovered from a human donor in good health, serving as a control. Sequencing used sorted CD4+, CD8+, or CD8+CD57+ T cells (not recorded which) from PBMCs. Recombination connected TRBV7-9 to TRBJ2-7; no confident D gene assignment can be made. The nucleotide sequence reads as follows: TGTGCCAGCAGCGCAGGCGGACGGGTTGAGCAGTACTTC. Its amino acids are CASSAGGRVEQYF.